The 22 T cell receptor beta chains in this list originate from one sample, sequenced in a study of cytomegalovirus exposure and HLA in healthy donors. Using immunoSEQ multiplex PCR, the repertoire was profiled, and TCRdb retains in-frame clones only, with some absent. The sample comprises 45,000 or so clones, 80% to 95% of which are singletons, and about 2.1% rests with the top ten. What was sequenced was PBMCs. Receptor source: a woman aged 18-29 years in good health and CMV-seronegative.

The CDR3 DNA follows: TGTGCCAGCAGCGTAGAACAGACCTACACCGGGGAGCTGTTTTTT. Protein product: CASSVEQTYTGELFF. The V call is TRBV9, the J call TRBJ2-2, with no clear D. CDR1 is SGDLS, CDR2 YYNGEE, per germline. V was clipped by 0 bases and J by 3 bases, with 9 bases between them. The CDR3 contains 15 residues. Combining the CDR3 with reference TRBV9 and TRBJ2-2 gives the whole variable domain DSGVTQTPKHLITATGQRVTLRCSPRSGDLSVYWYQQSLDQGLQFLIQYYNGEERAKGNILERFSAQQFPDLHSELNLSSLELGDSALYFCASSVEQTYTGELFFGEGSRLTVL.

This chain links TRBV29-1 with TRBJ2-1, with 7 bases matching TRBD1. V was clipped by 6 bases and J by 7 bases; unmatched bases: 12. The germline V gene encodes CDR1 SQVTM and CDR2 ANQGSEA. The CDR3 consists of 14 residues. The DNA for the CDR3 is TGCAGCGTGGTGGGACAGATGACGAATAATGAGCAGTTCTTC. Translation gives CSVVGQMTNNEQFF.

The V call is TRBV5-4, the J call TRBJ2-3; 7 positions match TRBD1. CDR1 and CDR2 from the germline V gene are SGHNT and YYREEE (reference sequence). The V and J ends lost 4 bases and 1 base, in that order; junction bases with no gene match: 6. This CDR3 spans 15 amino acids. This CDR3 is CASSHGTVGTDTQYF. The CDR3 coding sequence is TGTGCCAGCAGCCACGGGACAGTCGGCACAGATACGCAGTATTTT.

V gene TRBV18 combines with J gene TRBJ1-5, with a tentative D call TRBD1 (5 bases). Germline loops: CDR1 KGHSH, CDR2 LQKENI. The CDR3 length is 15 residues. V was pared by 2 bases and J by 3 bases, with 11 bases between. The CDR3 here is CASSPADILNQPQHF. CDR3 DNA: TGTGCCAGCTCACCAGCGGACATTCTCAATCAGCCCCAGCATTTT.

V gene TRBV6-5 combines with J gene TRBJ2-7; 9 bases map to TRBD2. The germline CDR1 and CDR2 sequences are MNHEY and SVGAGI. Trimming took 3 bases from V and 6 from J; bases not matched to a gene: 3. CDR3 length equals 13 residues. The chain's CDR3 is CASSYGLASEQYF. Here the CDR3 DNA reads TGTGCCAGCAGTTATGGACTAGCGAGCGAGCAGTACTTC.

The chain employs TRBV2 and TRBJ1-3; D remains ambiguous. This CDR3 has 14 residues. From germline, CDR1 is SNHLY and CDR2 FYNNEI. Trimming took off 4 bases at V and 0 bases at J, with 7 bases between the two ends. This CDR3 reads CASSVEYSGNTIYF. The CDR3 DNA sequence: TGTGCCAGCAGTGTGGAGTACTCTGGAAACACCATATATTTT.

The V call is TRBV5-1, the J call TRBJ2-5; D ambiguous. V lost 0 bases to trimming and J lost 1 base, with 10 bases between them. The germline V gene has CDR1 SGHRS and CDR2 YFSETQ. The CDR3 length is 15 residues. The CDR3 here is CASSLVGALQETQYF. CDR3 coding DNA: TGCGCCAGCAGCTTGGTTGGAGCTCTCCAAGAGACCCAGTACTTC. Full variable domain (remainder filled in from reference TRBV5-1 and TRBJ2-5): KAGVTQTPRYLIKTRGQQVTLSCSPISGHRSVSWYQQTPGQGLQFLFEYFSETQRNKGNFPGRFSGRQFSNSRSEMNVSTLELGDSALYLCASSLVGALQETQYFGPGTRLLVL.

The chain employs TRBV9 and TRBJ2-6, with 10 nucleotides matching TRBD1. V shed 3 bases and J 4 bases; nucleotides not matched to a gene: 7. The CDR3 extends over 17 amino acids. From germline, CDR1 is SGDLS and CDR2 YYNGEE. The CDR3 here is CASSARQGAGGANVLTF. CDR3 DNA sequence: TGTGCCAGCAGCGCCCGACAGGGGGCAGGAGGGGCCAACGTCCTGACTTTC.

CDR3 sequence: CASSQDPGGRNGYTF. In DNA form, the CDR3 reads TGTGCCAGCAGCCAAGATCCAGGGGGGAGGAATGGCTACACCTTC. The chain has TRBV14 and TRBJ1-2, with 7 bases aligning to TRBD1. This CDR3 spans 15 amino acids. Per the germline V gene, CDR1 is SGHDN and CDR2 is FVKESK. The V segment lost 0 bases and the J segment 6 bases; nucleotides outside the gene matches: 7.

The sample holds one count of this clone. The chain recombines TRBV10-1 with TRBJ1-1, with D perhaps matching TRBD1 (6 bases). The germline V and J ends were trimmed by 11 bases and 5 bases, with 18 bases remaining between them. This CDR3 has 13 residues. Germline V gene data show CDR1 as WNHNN and CDR2 as SYGVQD (reference sequence). DNA for the CDR3: TGCGCCCGTAAGGGGGAGGGATTGACTGAAGCTTTCTTT. Its protein product is CARKGEGLTEAFF.

This chain links TRBV30 with TRBJ2-4, with 9 positions matching TRBD2. This CDR3 is 17 amino acids long. J was trimmed by 4 bases and V by 2 bases; bases with no gene match: 12. Germline values: CDR1 GTSNPN, CDR2 SVGIG (reference sequence). DNA of the CDR3: TGTGCCTGGAGTATTCCCGGGATAGCGGGAGCTAAAAACATTCAGTACTTC. Translation: CAWSIPGIAGAKNIQYF. The whole variable domain, filled in from reference TRBV30 and TRBJ2-4, reads SQTIHQWPATLVQPVGSPLSLECTVEGTSNPNLYWYRQAAGRGLQLLFYSVGIGQISSEVPQNLSASRPQDRQFILSSKKLLLSDSGFYLCAWSIPGIAGAKNIQYFGAGTRLSVL.

The gene calls are TRBV5-1 and TRBJ2-1; D may be TRBD2 (5 bases). V was shortened by 1 base and J by 4 bases, with 12 bases between the two germline ends. The CDR3 has 15 amino acids. Germline V gives CDR1 SGHRS, CDR2 YFSETQ. The CDR3 is CASSLMGVEYNEQFF. DNA for the CDR3: TGCGCCAGCAGCTTGATGGGAGTAGAATACAATGAGCAGTTCTTC.

This chain uses TRBV9 with TRBJ1-2; a weak D match, TRBD1 (5 bases). Per germline, CDR1 SGDLS and CDR2 YYNGEE. The V end lost 4 bases, the J end lost 6 bases, and 13 bases lay between the germline ends. The CDR3 has 13 amino acids. The CDR3 sequence: CASSTQGGNGYTF. CDR3 nucleotides: TGTGCCAGCAGCACCCAGGGAGGAAATGGCTACACCTTC.

This chain joins TRBV4-2 and TRBJ2-1; 9 nucleotides agree with TRBD1. V lost 0 bases to trimming and J lost 3 bases; unmatched junction nucleotides: 9. Looked up from germline, CDR1 is LGHNA and CDR2 is YNFKEQ. CDR3 length: 18 residues. The CDR3 is CASSQDWGTGNLYNEQFF. In nucleotides, the CDR3 is TGTGCCAGCAGCCAAGATTGGGGGACAGGGAACCTCTACAATGAGCAGTTCTTC.

This chain connects TRBV16 to TRBJ2-3, with D unclear. The V gene lost 4 bases and the J gene lost 6 bases, with 14 bases spanning the gap. The germline gives CDR1 KGHSY, CDR2 FQNENV. This CDR3 region has 14 residues. CDR3 amino acids: CASSPHEQTDTQYF. CDR3 nucleotide sequence: TGTGCCAGCAGCCCCCACGAGCAAACGGATACGCAGTATTTT.

The CDR3 spells CASSQHLSSKHTEAFF. CDR3 sequence (DNA): TGTGCCAGCAGCCAACACCTCTCCTCCAAGCACACTGAAGCTTTCTTT. The chain links TRBV14 to TRBJ1-1; D gene unclear. V was clipped by 2 bases and J by 3 bases, with 16 bases between them. The length of the CDR3 is 16 residues. Looked up from germline, CDR1 is SGHDN and CDR2 is FVKESK.

The J gene is TRBJ2-5, the V gene TRBV30; no firm D call. V gave up 2 bases and J gave up 5 bases, with 9 bases separating them. The CDR3 length is 12 residues. The germline V gene has CDR1 GTSNPN and CDR2 SVGIG (reference sequence). Here the CDR3 DNA reads TGTGCCTGGAGTCTAGACGGGGAGACCCAGTACTTC. This encodes CAWSLDGETQYF.

The chain recombines TRBV19 with TRBJ2-7, with D possibly matching TRBD2 (5 bases). The CDR3 length is 16 residues. Germline values: CDR1 LNHDA, CDR2 SQIVND (reference sequence). V was trimmed by 3 bases and J by 5 bases, leaving 20 bases between them. The CDR3 sequence: CASSISGGSVINEQYF. CDR3 DNA sequence: TGTGCCAGTAGTATCAGTGGAGGTTCGGTTATAAACGAGCAGTACTTC. The whole variable domain, filled in from reference TRBV19 and TRBJ2-7, reads DGGITQSPKYLFRKEGQNVTLSCEQNLNHDAMYWYRQDPGQGLRLIYYSQIVNDFQKGDIAEGYSVSREKKESFPLTVTSAQKNPTAFYLCASSISGGSVINEQYFGPGTRLTVT.

J is TRBJ1-2 and V is TRBV21-1; the table assigns TRBD1, which was not confirmed against the DNA. TRBV21-1 constitutes a pseudogene. There are 15 residues in the CDR3. The CDR3 DNA is TGTGCCAGCAGCAGATGGGACAGGGAGGTTAATGGCTACACCTTC. Its translation: CASSRWDREVNGYTF.

V and J are TRBV4-1 and TRBJ1-1, with D perhaps TRBD1 (6 bases). V lost 4 bases and J 7 bases, leaving 25 bases between the germline ends. Germline CDR1 MGHRA, CDR2 YSYEKL. The CDR3 runs 17 residues. CDR3 sequence reads: CASSLLWGRGQKLEAFF. CDR3 nucleotides: TGCGCCAGCAGCCTTCTGTGGGGGCGCGGGCAGAAGCTTGAAGCTTTCTTT.

The rearrangement links TRBV28 to TRBJ2-2, with a weak D call TRBD1 (5 bases). Germline CDR1 is MDHEN and CDR2 is SYDVKM. This CDR3 region has 14 residues. Between the trimmed V and J ends, which lost 5 bases and 4 bases, there was a span of 11 bases. This chain's CDR3 is CASSTTVITGELFF. For the CDR3, the DNA is TGTGCCAGCAGTACGACAGTGATCACCGGGGAGCTGTTTTTT.

The V call is TRBV25-1, the J call TRBJ1-1; unclear D gene. The CDR3 is 11 residues long. Trimming shortened V by 3 bases and J by 5 bases, and 4 bases separated the two germline ends. The germline V gene encodes CDR1 MGHDK and CDR2 SYGVNS. CDR3: CASSDRTEAFF. For the CDR3, the DNA is TGTGCCAGCAGTGACAGGACTGAAGCTTTCTTT.